This T cell receptor (beta chain) was identified during a study of blood T cell repertoires in COVID-19. Study context: T cells, B-cell-depleted T cells, or PBMCs supplied cDNA or gDNA.

Method: immunoSEQ multiplex PCR; TCRdb's copy keeps in-frame clones and lacks some. The data contain nearly 350,000 clones, under 95% of them singletons. This clone was picked up one time. The sequence derives from a woman younger than 30 who had recovered from COVID-19. Sequenced: peripheral blood.

The CDR3 coding sequence is TGTGCCAGCAGCCCCTCGGGACAGGGGATCTGGCAGCCCCAGCATTTT. Translating gives CASSPSGQGIWQPQHF. The chain links TRBV6-2 or TRBV6-3 to TRBJ1-5, with TRBD1 matching 10 bases. The CDR3 runs 16 residues. The trim removed 6 bases at V and 7 bases at J, leaving 12 bases unmatched. CDR1 is MNHEY and CDR2 is SVGEGT in the germline V gene.